This record looks at one T cell receptor (beta chain) sequence and its context. Antigen unknown. TCRdb processed the 5' RACE reads anew with MiXCR; each CDR3 protein has one entry. The table has a few hundred thousand distinct CDR3 sequences, approximately 12% seen once. The CDR3 length is 11 residues. The V gene lost 5 bases and the J gene lost 7 bases, with 8 bases spanning the gap. The data are from a study of T cells after yellow fever vaccination. Notes on the study in general: Once the booster was given, most primary-vaccination clones reappeared, at about 95% for CD4 and 88% for CD8. The study found a weaker secondary response that peaked faster, day 5 versus 15.

The TCR was taken from a man aged 18-30 years who received the YFV17D yellow fever vaccine. V usage is TRBV12-3 or TRBV12-4 and J usage is TRBJ2-5; a weak D match, TRBD2 (6 bases). The starting material was CD4+ T cells sorted from PBMCs, obtained 15 days after the yellow fever booster vaccination. CDR3 nucleotide sequence: TGTGCCAGCAGTCCCGGGGGGACCCAGTACTTC. This codes for CASSPGGTQYF.